A selection of T cell receptor beta chains follows, all from one sample in a study of blood T cell repertoires in COVID-19. Produced via immunoSEQ multiplex PCR; TCRdb's table is partial and in-frame only. The profile shows about 400,000 clones, roughly 88% of them singletons. Sample: peripheral blood. Every receptor here comes from a woman aged 25-40 years with active or convalescent COVID-19. Each CDR3 is given with its conserved first and last residue. Each record gives: clone size, V gene, J gene, D gene, CDR3 protein, CDR3 DNA. The D gene is left open where the match is weak. Clone size is given for some rows only: seen once, a few or many times, or a class if the clone is expanded.

clone size: .
V gene: TRBV5-1
J gene: TRBJ2-3
D gene: TRBD2
CDR3 protein: CASSLVAGGRTDTQYF
CDR3 DNA: TGCGCCAGCAGCTTGGTAGCGGGAGGGCGCACAGATACGCAGTATTTT

clone size: .
V gene: TRBV23-1
J gene: TRBJ1-1
D gene: .
CDR3 protein: CASSQCRGGYTEAFF
CDR3 DNA: TGCGCCAGCAGTCAATGTCGTGGGGGGTACACTGAAGCTTTCTTT

clone size: .
V gene: TRBV9
J gene: TRBJ2-3
D gene: TRBD2
CDR3 protein: CASSNRNIRLAGGPGTDTQYF
CDR3 DNA: TGTGCCAGCAGCAACCGTAATATCCGACTAGCGGGAGGGCCGGGCACAGATACGCAGTATTTT

clone size: .
V gene: TRBV18
J gene: TRBJ2-1
D gene: TRBD2
CDR3 protein: CASSPPTSGGARYNEQFF
CDR3 DNA: TGTGCCAGCTCACCACCGACTAGCGGGGGGGCCCGCTACAATGAGCAGTTCTTC

clone size: few
V gene: TRBV6-5
J gene: TRBJ1-2
D gene: .
CDR3 protein: CASTPTANYGYTF
CDR3 DNA: TGTGCCAGCACCCCCACGGCTAACTATGGCTACACCTTC

clone size: .
V gene: TRBV15
J gene: TRBJ1-5
D gene: .
CDR3 protein: CATGQAYQPQHF
CDR3 DNA: TGTGCCACCGGTCAGGCCTATCAGCCCCAGCATTTT

clone size: once
V gene: TRBV19
J gene: TRBJ1-5
D gene: .
CDR3 protein: CASSTQGNQPQHF
CDR3 DNA: TGTGCCAGTAGTACCCAGGGTAATCAGCCCCAGCATTTT

clone size: .
V gene: TRBV4-1
J gene: TRBJ2-2
D gene: .
CDR3 protein: CASSPLGVPGELFF
CDR3 DNA: TGCGCCAGCAGCCCTTTGGGCGTTCCCGGGGAGCTGTTTTTT

clone size: .
V gene: TRBV10-2
J gene: TRBJ1-2
D gene: TRBD1
CDR3 protein: CASKRDSSSNYGYTF
CDR3 DNA: TGCGCCAGCAAAAGGGACAGCAGTTCTAACTATGGCTACACCTTC

clone size: .
V gene: TRBV11-2
J gene: TRBJ1-2
D gene: TRBD1
CDR3 protein: CASSLLDRGYTF
CDR3 DNA: TGTGCCAGCAGCTTATTGGACAGGGGCTACACCTTC

clone size: .
V gene: TRBV5-1
J gene: TRBJ2-7
D gene: TRBD1
CDR3 protein: CASSLEGTAYEQYF
CDR3 DNA: TGCGCCAGCAGCTTGGAGGGGACAGCTTACGAGCAGTACTTC

clone size: .
V gene: TRBV14
J gene: TRBJ2-1
D gene: TRBD2
CDR3 protein: CASSPRGSSYNEQFF
CDR3 DNA: TGTGCCAGCAGCCCGCGGGGGAGCTCCTACAATGAGCAGTTCTTC

clone size: once
V gene: TRBV10-2
J gene: TRBJ2-7
D gene: .
CDR3 protein: CASSEVGSGYYEQYF
CDR3 DNA: TGCGCCAGCAGTGAGGTGGGTAGCGGATACTACGAGCAGTACTTC

clone size: .
V gene: TRBV3-1/TRBV3-2
J gene: TRBJ1-2
D gene: .
CDR3 protein: CASSQSLGQSGGYTF
CDR3 DNA: TGTGCCAGCAGCCAATCATTAGGACAAAGTGGTGGCTACACCTTC

clone size: .
V gene: TRBV7-9
J gene: TRBJ1-2
D gene: .
CDR3 protein: CASSLDSYGYTF
CDR3 DNA: TGTGCCAGCAGCCTGGACAGCTATGGCTACACCTTC

clone size: once
V gene: TRBV14
J gene: TRBJ2-1
D gene: TRBD2
CDR3 protein: CASSPLGSGVYNEQFF
CDR3 DNA: TGTGCCAGCAGCCCACTCGGGAGCGGGGTATACAATGAGCAGTTCTTC

clone size: .
V gene: TRBV19
J gene: TRBJ1-3
D gene: .
CDR3 protein: CASSSDNHSGNTIYF
CDR3 DNA: TGTGCCAGTAGTAGCGACAACCACTCTGGAAACACCATATATTTT

clone size: few
V gene: TRBV19
J gene: TRBJ1-4
D gene: TRBD1
CDR3 protein: CASSIGGTENEKLFF
CDR3 DNA: TGTGCCAGTAGTATAGGTGGGACAGAAAATGAAAAACTGTTTTTT

clone size: .
V gene: TRBV6-5
J gene: TRBJ2-5
D gene: .
CDR3 protein: CASGDSGTQYF
CDR3 DNA: TGTGCCTCGGGGGATTCCGGGACCCAGTACTTC

clone size: .
V gene: TRBV7-6
J gene: TRBJ1-3
D gene: TRBD1
CDR3 protein: CASSLQGQFSGNTIYF
CDR3 DNA: TGTGCCAGCAGCTTGCAGGGACAGTTCTCTGGAAACACCATATATTTT

clone size: .
V gene: TRBV7-7
J gene: TRBJ2-3
D gene: .
CDR3 protein: CASSSPEEADTQYF
CDR3 DNA: TGTGCCAGCAGCTCCCCGGAAGAGGCAGATACGCAGTATTTT

clone size: .
V gene: TRBV19
J gene: TRBJ2-2
D gene: .
CDR3 protein: CASSARDTNTGELFF
CDR3 DNA: TGTGCCAGTAGCGCACGGGACACGAACACCGGGGAGCTGTTTTTT

clone size: once
V gene: TRBV19
J gene: TRBJ2-7
D gene: .
CDR3 protein: CASSGRDSYEQYF
CDR3 DNA: TGTGCCAGTAGCGGCAGGGATTCCTACGAGCAGTACTTC

clone size: .
V gene: TRBV4-1
J gene: TRBJ1-5
D gene: .
CDR3 protein: CASSHTRTDDQPQHF
CDR3 DNA: TGCGCCAGCAGCCACACACGGACAGATGATCAGCCCCAGCATTTT

clone size: .
V gene: TRBV29-1
J gene: TRBJ2-3
D gene: .
CDR3 protein: CSVSGTSSTDTQYF
CDR3 DNA: TGCAGCGTTTCCGGGACATCTAGCACAGATACGCAGTATTTT

clone size: .
V gene: TRBV27
J gene: TRBJ1-6
D gene: .
CDR3 protein: CASSLGSGLHNSPLHF
CDR3 DNA: TGTGCCAGCAGTTTAGGCAGTGGACTCCATAATTCACCCCTCCACTTT

clone size: .
V gene: TRBV5-4
J gene: TRBJ2-7
D gene: TRBD1
CDR3 protein: CASSLKQGVPYEQYF
CDR3 DNA: TGTGCCAGCAGCTTGAAGCAGGGGGTCCCCTACGAGCAGTACTTC

clone size: .
V gene: TRBV2
J gene: TRBJ2-7
D gene: .
CDR3 protein: CASSVPRAEYNYEQYF
CDR3 DNA: TGTGCCAGCAGTGTCCCGAGGGCAGAATATAATTACGAGCAGTACTTC

clone size: .
V gene: TRBV5-4
J gene: TRBJ2-1
D gene: TRBD2
CDR3 protein: CASSLGAGGPNEQFF
CDR3 DNA: TGTGCCAGCAGCTTGGGGGCGGGAGGGCCCAATGAGCAGTTCTTC

clone size: .
V gene: TRBV30
J gene: TRBJ1-5
D gene: .
CDR3 protein: CAWSRDSNQPQHF
CDR3 DNA: TGTGCCTGGAGCAGGGATAGCAATCAGCCCCAGCATTTT

clone size: .
V gene: TRBV21-1
J gene: TRBJ2-5
D gene: .
CDR3 protein: CASMKEARLAGYQETQYF
CDR3 DNA: TGTGCCAGCATGAAAGAAGCGAGACTAGCGGGGTACCAAGAGACCCAGTACTTC

clone size: .
V gene: TRBV7-9
J gene: TRBJ2-1
D gene: TRBD1
CDR3 protein: CASSLAKGQGREEQFF
CDR3 DNA: TGTGCCAGCAGCTTAGCGAAGGGACAGGGGAGAGAGGAGCAGTTCTTC

clone size: once
V gene: TRBV19
J gene: TRBJ1-4
D gene: .
CDR3 protein: CASSRTLLGEATNEKLFF
CDR3 DNA: TGTGCCAGTAGTAGAACCCTCCTTGGGGAGGCAACTAATGAAAAACTGTTTTTT

clone size: .
V gene: TRBV9
J gene: TRBJ2-7
D gene: TRBD2
CDR3 protein: CASSASGGNYEQYF
CDR3 DNA: TGTGCCAGCAGCGCAAGCGGGGGGAACTACGAGCAGTACTTC

clone size: .
V gene: TRBV19
J gene: TRBJ2-7
D gene: TRBD2
CDR3 protein: CASSIGGGLAVIEQYF
CDR3 DNA: TGTGCCAGTAGTATAGGTGGGGGACTAGCGGTCATCGAGCAGTACTTC

clone size: .
V gene: TRBV7-9
J gene: TRBJ2-1
D gene: TRBD1
CDR3 protein: CASSTIDRVPYNEQFF
CDR3 DNA: TGTGCCAGCAGCACTATTGACAGGGTCCCCTACAATGAGCAGTTCTTC

clone size: .
V gene: TRBV7-2
J gene: TRBJ2-1
D gene: TRBD2
CDR3 protein: CASSLTTSGNNEQFF
CDR3 DNA: TGTGCCAGCAGCTTAACAACTAGCGGGAACAATGAGCAGTTCTTC

clone size: .
V gene: TRBV9
J gene: TRBJ2-7
D gene: TRBD2
CDR3 protein: CASSVGSGDLRGQYF
CDR3 DNA: TGTGCCAGCAGCGTAGGTAGCGGGGATCTACGAGGGCAGTACTTC

clone size: once
V gene: TRBV6-5
J gene: TRBJ2-1
D gene: TRBD2
CDR3 protein: CASRGLAGGQGEQFF
CDR3 DNA: TGTGCCAGCAGGGGACTAGCGGGGGGTCAGGGTGAGCAGTTCTTC

clone size: .
V gene: TRBV9
J gene: TRBJ2-3
D gene: TRBD1
CDR3 protein: CASSVGWTGAGATDTQYF
CDR3 DNA: TGTGCCAGCAGCGTAGGTTGGACAGGGGCAGGGGCCACAGATACGCAGTATTTT

clone size: .
V gene: TRBV18
J gene: TRBJ1-2
D gene: .
CDR3 protein: CASSPPGVAGYTF
CDR3 DNA: TGTGCCAGCTCACCCCCGGGGGTGGCGGGCTACACCTTC

clone size: once
V gene: TRBV6-1
J gene: TRBJ2-1
D gene: TRBD2
CDR3 protein: CASSVDLAGGRYNEQFF
CDR3 DNA: TGTGCCAGCAGTGTCGACCTAGCGGGAGGGAGGTACAATGAGCAGTTCTTC

clone size: .
V gene: TRBV27
J gene: TRBJ1-5
D gene: TRBD1
CDR3 protein: CASSFSTGGNQPQHF
CDR3 DNA: TGTGCCAGCAGTTTTTCGACAGGGGGAAATCAGCCCCAGCATTTT